This TCR beta chain came from a study of CD8 T cells in Susac syndrome. Reverse transcription of roughly 0.5 to 1 ug RNA was performed with random hexamers. Each CDR3 protein is one row after TCRdb ran MiXCR on the immunoSEQ multiplex PCR reads. The sample lists some 400,000 distinct CDR3 sequences; 75% to 90% were seen once. The TCR originated in a human donor with multiple sclerosis. The specimen sequenced was CD8+ T cells from PBMCs.

DNA for the CDR3: TGTGCCTGGGGAGAGGGGGAGATCTACAATGAGCAGTTCTTC. Its translation: CAWGEGEIYNEQFF. The chain is built from TRBV30 and TRBJ2-1, with D possibly TRBD1 on 6 matching bases. The germline V gene encodes CDR1 GTSNPN and CDR2 SVGIG (reference sequence). Trimming pared 5 bases from V and 3 bases from J, leaving 14 bases between. The CDR3 length is 14 residues.